This TCR beta chain stems from a study of blood T cell repertoires in COVID-19. Study background: Acute and convalescent COVID-19 specimens originated in the United States, Italy and Spain. Sample material is recorded as cDNA or gDNA derived from T cells, B-cell-depleted T cells, or PBMCs.

Per the original data handling: By means of reference gene primer amplification, nucleated cell counts were estimated. TCRdb's table, derived via immunoSEQ multiplex PCR, lists solely in-frame clones and lacks some. From that table come the V and J calls and clone size; the DNA was used to work out D and trimming. The table lists about 170,000 clones, over 70% of them singletons. Germline V gene data show CDR1 as MDHEN and CDR2 as SYDVKM. This CDR3 region has 13 residues. V was clipped by 3 bases and J by 8 bases, with 13 bases between them. Sequencing was done on a sample of peripheral blood. This receptor was obtained from an older woman who had recovered from COVID-19. The gene calls are TRBV28 and TRBJ1-2; D unresolved. In nucleotides, the CDR3 is TGTGCCAGCAGTTTCCCCGAGTGGGAGGGCTACACCTTC. This gives the protein CASSFPEWEGYTF.